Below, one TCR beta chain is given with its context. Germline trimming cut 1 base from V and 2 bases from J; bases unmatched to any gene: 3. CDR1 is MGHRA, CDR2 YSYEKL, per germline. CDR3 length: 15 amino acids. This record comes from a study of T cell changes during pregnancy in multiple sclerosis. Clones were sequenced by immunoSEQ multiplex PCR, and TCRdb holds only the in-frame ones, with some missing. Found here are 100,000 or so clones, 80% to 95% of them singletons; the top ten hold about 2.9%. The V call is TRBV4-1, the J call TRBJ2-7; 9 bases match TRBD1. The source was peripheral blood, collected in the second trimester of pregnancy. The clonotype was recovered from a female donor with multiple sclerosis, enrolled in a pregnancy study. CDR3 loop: CASSQVRTGAYEQYF. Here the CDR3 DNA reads TGCGCCAGCAGCCAAGTTCGGACAGGGGCCTACGAGCAGTACTTC.